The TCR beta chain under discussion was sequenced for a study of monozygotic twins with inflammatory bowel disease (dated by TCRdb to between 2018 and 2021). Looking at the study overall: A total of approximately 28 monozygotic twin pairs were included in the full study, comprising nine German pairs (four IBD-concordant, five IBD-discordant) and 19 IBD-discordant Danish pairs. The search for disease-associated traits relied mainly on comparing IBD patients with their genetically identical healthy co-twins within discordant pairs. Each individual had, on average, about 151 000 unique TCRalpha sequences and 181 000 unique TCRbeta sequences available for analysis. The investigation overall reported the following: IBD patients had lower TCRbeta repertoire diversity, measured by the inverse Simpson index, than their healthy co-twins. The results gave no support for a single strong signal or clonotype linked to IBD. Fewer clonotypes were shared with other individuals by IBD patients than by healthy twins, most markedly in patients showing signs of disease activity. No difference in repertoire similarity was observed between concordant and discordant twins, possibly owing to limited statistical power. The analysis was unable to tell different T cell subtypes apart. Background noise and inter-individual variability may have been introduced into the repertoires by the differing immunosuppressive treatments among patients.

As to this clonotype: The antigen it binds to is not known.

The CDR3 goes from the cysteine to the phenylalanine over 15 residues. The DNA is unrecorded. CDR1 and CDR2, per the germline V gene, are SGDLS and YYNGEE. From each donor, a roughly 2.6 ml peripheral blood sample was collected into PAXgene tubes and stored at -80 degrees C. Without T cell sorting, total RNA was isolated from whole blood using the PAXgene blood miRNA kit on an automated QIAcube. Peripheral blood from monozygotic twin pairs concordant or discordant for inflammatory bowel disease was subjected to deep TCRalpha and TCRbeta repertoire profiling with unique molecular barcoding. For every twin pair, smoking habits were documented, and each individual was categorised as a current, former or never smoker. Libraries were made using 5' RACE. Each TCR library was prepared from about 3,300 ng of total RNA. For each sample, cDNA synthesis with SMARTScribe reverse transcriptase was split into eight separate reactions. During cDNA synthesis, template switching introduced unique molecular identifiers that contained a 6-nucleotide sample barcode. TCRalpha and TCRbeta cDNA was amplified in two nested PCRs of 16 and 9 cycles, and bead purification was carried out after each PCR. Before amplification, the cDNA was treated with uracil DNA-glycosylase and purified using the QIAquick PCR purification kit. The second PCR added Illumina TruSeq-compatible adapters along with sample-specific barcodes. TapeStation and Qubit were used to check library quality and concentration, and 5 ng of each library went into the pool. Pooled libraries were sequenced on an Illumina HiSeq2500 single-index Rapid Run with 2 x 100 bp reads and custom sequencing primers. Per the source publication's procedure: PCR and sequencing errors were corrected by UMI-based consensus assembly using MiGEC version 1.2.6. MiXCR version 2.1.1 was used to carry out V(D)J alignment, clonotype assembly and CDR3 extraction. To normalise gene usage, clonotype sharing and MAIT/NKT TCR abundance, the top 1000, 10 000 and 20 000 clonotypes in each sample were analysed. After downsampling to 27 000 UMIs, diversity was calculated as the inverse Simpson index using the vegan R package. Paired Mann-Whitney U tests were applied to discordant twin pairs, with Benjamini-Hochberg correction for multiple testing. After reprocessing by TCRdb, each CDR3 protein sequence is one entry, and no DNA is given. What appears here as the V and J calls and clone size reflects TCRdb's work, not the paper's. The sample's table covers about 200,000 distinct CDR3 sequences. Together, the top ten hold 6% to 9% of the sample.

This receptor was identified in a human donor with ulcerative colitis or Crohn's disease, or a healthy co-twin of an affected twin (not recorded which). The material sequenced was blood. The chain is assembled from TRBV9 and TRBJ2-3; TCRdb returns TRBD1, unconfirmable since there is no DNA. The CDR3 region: CASSVAGGLTDTQYF.